This T cell receptor (beta chain) derives from a study of response to subunit inactivated influenza vaccine. Study-wide points: The study's authors posited that every seasonal influenza vaccination enlists few new T cells.

With regard to this clonotype: The target antigen is unknown.

Using its own MiXCR run on the RT-PCR reads, TCRdb lists one record per CDR3 protein. The table records 700,000 to 900,000 distinct CDR3 sequences, roughly 20% of them present only once. The TCR was taken from a man aged 50-59 years who received an inactivated influenza vaccine. The material was PBMCs from blood, obtained 5 days after vaccination.

The CDR3 DNA sequence: TGTGCCAGCAGCCGAGCGGGAGGGAAAGAGCAGTACTTC. Its protein is CASSRAGGKEQYF. The chain uses TRBV7-3 and TRBJ2-7; 10 bases agree with TRBD2. The CDR3 contains 13 residues. Losses at the gene ends were 5 bases for V and 7 bases for J; bases not matched to a gene: 5. Germline values: CDR1 SGHTA, CDR2 FQGTGA.